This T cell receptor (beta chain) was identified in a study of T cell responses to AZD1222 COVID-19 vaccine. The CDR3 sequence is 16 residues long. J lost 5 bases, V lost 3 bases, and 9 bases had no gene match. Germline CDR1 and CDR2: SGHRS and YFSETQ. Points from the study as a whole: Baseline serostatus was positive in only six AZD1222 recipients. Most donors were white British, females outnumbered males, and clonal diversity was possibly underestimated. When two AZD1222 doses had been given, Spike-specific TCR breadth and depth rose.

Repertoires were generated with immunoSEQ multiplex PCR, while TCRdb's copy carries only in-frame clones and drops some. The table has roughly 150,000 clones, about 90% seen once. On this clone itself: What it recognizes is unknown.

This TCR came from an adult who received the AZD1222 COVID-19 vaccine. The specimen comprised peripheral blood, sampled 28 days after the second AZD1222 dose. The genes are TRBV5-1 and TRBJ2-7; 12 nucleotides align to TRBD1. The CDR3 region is CASSSRSGTGGDEQYF. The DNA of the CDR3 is TGCGCCAGCAGCTCTCGTTCCGGGACAGGGGGCGACGAGCAGTACTTC.